The 14 T cell receptor beta chains reported below all come from one sample, sequenced in a study of cytomegalovirus exposure and HLA in healthy donors. The primer mix had 60 Vbeta and 13 Jbeta primers. This table comes from immunoSEQ multiplex PCR, and its TCRdb copy is limited to in-frame clones, with some not included. The sample has roughly 180,000 clones; roughly 80% are singletons. What was sequenced was PBMCs. The receptors here all came from a woman under 30 in good health and CMV-seronegative.

The chain links TRBV28 to TRBJ1-2, with 10 bases lining up with TRBD1. The CDR3 sequence is 16 residues long. The V segment lost 1 base and the J segment 1 base; nucleotides outside the gene matches: 3. Germline V CDR1 and CDR2: MDHEN, SYDVKM. This CDR3 is CASSLSWTGGNYGYTF. DNA of the CDR3: TGTGCCAGCAGTTTATCATGGACAGGGGGTAACTATGGCTACACCTTC.

This clone has more than one count but fewer than ten. This sequence joins TRBV19 and TRBJ1-3; D ambiguous. CDR1 and CDR2 (germline): LNHDA, SQIVND (reference sequence). Trimming shortened V by 7 bases and J by 0 bases, and 16 bases separated the two germline ends. This CDR3 has 16 residues. CDR3 loop: CASISTTGISGNTIYF. CDR3 in DNA: TGTGCCAGTATCAGCACTACCGGGATCTCTGGAAACACCATATATTTT.

The rearrangement joins TRBV19 to TRBJ2-7; D might be TRBD1 (6 bases). Germline loops: CDR1 LNHDA, CDR2 SQIVND (reference sequence). The length of the CDR3 is 15 residues. Trimming removed 3 bases at V and 3 bases at J, with 15 bases between. CDR3 DNA: TGTGCCAGTAGTATCGTTGGGCAGGGGATCTACGAGCAGTACTTC. Its translation is CASSIVGQGIYEQYF.

The V and J genes are TRBV5-1 and TRBJ1-1; TRBD1 aligns across 10 bases. The V segment lost 1 base and the J segment 8 bases; nucleotides outside the gene matches: 11. Per the germline V gene, CDR1 is SGHRS and CDR2 is YFSETQ. The CDR3 is 16 residues long. The CDR3 DNA reads as TGCGCCAGCAGCTTGCAAGTAACCGGGACAGGGGCAGAAGCTTTCTTT. It translates to CASSLQVTGTGAEAFF.

The chain has TRBV9 and TRBJ2-3; 8 positions match TRBD2. Germline V gene data show CDR1 as SGDLS and CDR2 as YYNGEE. The CDR3 length is 16 residues. Losses at the gene ends were 2 bases for V and 4 bases for J; bases not matched to a gene: 9. In DNA form, the CDR3 reads TGTGCCAGCAGCGTTGTAGCGGGGAGTCTGCCAGATACGCAGTATTTT. It yields the protein CASSVVAGSLPDTQYF.

This rearrangement joins TRBV29-1 to TRBJ2-3, with 11 bases lining up with TRBD1. Germline loops: CDR1 SQVTM, CDR2 ANQGSEA. After removal of 0 bases from V and 4 bases from J, the junction contained 0 bases not matched to a gene. This CDR3 is 14 amino acids long. CDR3 protein: CSVEEGQGADTQYF. CDR3 nucleotide sequence: TGCAGCGTTGAAGAGGGACAGGGGGCAGATACGCAGTATTTT.

The V call is TRBV7-2, the J call TRBJ2-7, with 8 nucleotides matching TRBD1. The CDR3 has 14 residues. Germline V gene lookup returns CDR1 SGHTA and CDR2 FQGNSA. V trimming: 2 bases; J trimming: 3 bases; junction bases outside the gene matches: 3. This CDR3 is CASSLQTGDYEQYF. CDR3 nucleotide sequence: TGTGCCAGCAGCTTACAGACAGGGGACTACGAGCAGTACTTC. The entire variable domain, with the rest obtained from reference TRBV7-2 and TRBJ2-7, is as follows: GAGVSQSPSNKVTEKGKDVELRCDPISGHTALYWYRQSLGQGLEFLIYFQGNSAPDKSGLPSDRFSAERTGGSVSTLTIQRTQQEDSAVYLCASSLQTGDYEQYFGPGTRLTVT.

This chain joins TRBV4-1 and TRBJ2-7; no clear D. This CDR3 contains 14 residues. Trimming left V 1 base short and J 1 base short, with 8 bases between. The V gene's germline CDR1 is MGHRA and CDR2 YSYEKL. CDR3 nucleotide sequence: TGCGCCAGCAGCCAAGGTTTATATTCCTACGAGCAGTACTTC. It encodes CASSQGLYSYEQYF.

The chain recombines TRBV7-9 with TRBJ1-5, with D possibly matching TRBD1 (5 bases). The germline V gene encodes CDR1 SEHNR and CDR2 FQNEAQ (reference sequence). The ends were cut back, 1 base at V and 5 bases at J, with 12 bases in the middle. The CDR3 is made up of 15 amino acids. The CDR3 nucleotides read TGTGCCAGCAGCTTAGGAACAGGTAATCATCAGCCCCAGCATTTT. It yields the protein CASSLGTGNHQPQHF.

V usage is TRBV2 and J usage is TRBJ2-2; 7 bases are a match to TRBD1. The J segment lost 6 bases and the V segment lost 6 bases, leaving 7 bases of the junction unmatched. CDR1 and CDR2 (germline): SNHLY, FYNNEI. The CDR3 sequence is 14 residues long. In DNA, the CDR3 is TGTGCCAGCAGATTCCAGGGGGTTTCCGGGGAGCTGTTTTTT. It specifies CASRFQGVSGELFF.

The chain couples TRBV5-6 to TRBJ2-7; TRBD2 aligns across 10 bases. CDR3 length equals 14 residues. From germline, CDR1 is SGHDT and CDR2 YYEEEE. The junction had 5 bases not matched to a gene; V was cut back by 3 bases and J by 5 bases. The CDR3 DNA is TGTGCCAGCAGCTCGGGACTAGCGAGCCACGAGCAGTACTTC. Its protein is CASSSGLASHEQYF.

The gene calls are TRBV28 and TRBJ2-7; D perhaps matches TRBD2 (5 bases). Per germline, CDR1 MDHEN and CDR2 SYDVKM. V dropped 0 bases and J dropped 1 base, with 13 bases sitting between them. There are 16 residues in the CDR3. The CDR3 coding sequence is TGTGCCAGCAGTTTATGGGGCGGGCTGAGATCCTACGAGCAGTACTTC. Its protein is CASSLWGGLRSYEQYF.

V usage is TRBV11-2 and J usage is TRBJ2-3; 7 bases agree with TRBD1. The V gene end was trimmed by 4 bases and the J gene end by 0 bases; junction bases not matched to a gene: 13. There are 18 residues in the CDR3. Germline V lookup: CDR1 SGHAT, CDR2 FQNNGV. The CDR3 sequence: CASSSGWVQTGSTDTQYF. The CDR3 bases are TGTGCCAGCAGCTCAGGGTGGGTTCAGACAGGGAGCACAGATACGCAGTATTTT. Based on the CDR3 plus reference TRBV11-2 and TRBJ2-3, the full variable domain is EAGVAQSPRYKIIEKRQSVAFWCNPISGHATLYWYQQILGQGPKLLIQFQNNGVVDDSQLPKDRFSAERLKGVDSTLKIQPAKLEDSAVYLCASSSGWVQTGSTDTQYFGPGTRLTVL.

The rearrangement joins TRBV15 to TRBJ1-5; D possibly corresponds to TRBD1 (5 bases). V was shortened by 0 bases and J by 1 base, with 16 bases between the two germline ends. The CDR3 totals 18 residues. Germline lookup yields CDR1 LNHNV and CDR2 YYDKDF (reference sequence). The CDR3 nucleotides are TGTGCCACCAGCAGAGATCGGAAGGCAGGGCAAAGCAATCAGCCCCAGCATTTT. Translating gives CATSRDRKAGQSNQPQHF.